The present T cell receptor beta chain was sequenced within a study of T cells after yellow fever vaccination. This clonotype was counted ten times or more. Its antigen is not known. General study findings and limits: Among primary-vaccination clones, most reappeared after the booster, at about 95% for CD4 and around 91% for CD8.

Germline CDR1 reads MNHEY; CDR2 reads SVGAGI. V shed 0 bases and J shed 0 bases, with 12 bases lying between them. The CDR3 sequence is 17 residues long. TCRdb re-analysed the 5' RACE reads in MiXCR, keeping a single row per CDR3 protein. The data contain a few hundred thousand distinct CDR3 sequences, roughly 3% of them seen just once; the ten biggest clones take up less than 3.5%. The sample was CD4+ T cells sorted from PBMCs, taken 10 days after the yellow fever booster vaccination. The genes are TRBV6-5 and TRBJ1-3; D gene unclear. This TCR came from a man aged 18 to 29 who received the YFV17D yellow fever vaccine. The CDR3 bases are TGTGCCAGCAGTTACTCGATCAAGCCCCTCTCTGGAAACACCATATATTTT. Translation gives CASSYSIKPLSGNTIYF.